This TCR beta chain comes out of a study of breast tumors, draining lymph nodes, adjacent tissues (dated by TCRdb to 2016 to 2017). For the study in its entirety: The study compared TCR beta repertoires across tumor, adjacent nontumor tissue and axillary lymph nodes from breast cancer patients. The study was designed to assess the relationships and possible T-cell exchange between tumor, surrounding tissue and draining lymph node repertoires in human breast cancer.

This clonotype was counted ten times or more. What this receptor recognizes is not known. No base-level quality is on record; no much larger clone is a single base apart. The CDR3 has 16 amino acids, counting the end cysteine and phenylalanine. The sequence is cut down to CDR3 DNA, 48 bases in frame from base 1. CDR1 is given as SGHTA and CDR2 as FQGNSA, both from the germline V gene. A distance of 18 bases separates the germline ends of V and J, which lose 4 bases and 4 bases respectively. General study outcomes and caveats: The data were considered consistent with the idea that most tumor T cells come from the lymph node and then expand in tumor tissue. Tumor and nontumor tissue repertoires were found to be significantly more similar in luminal-like than in basal-like breast cancer. Tumor T-cell repertoires showed less diversity than lymph node repertoires and more diversity than nontumor tissue repertoires, and tumor T-cell repertoires showed preferential V and J gene usage. Rather than being directly demonstrated, the conclusion that tumor T cells originate in lymph nodes was presented as consistent with a hypothesis.

Reads for this sample came from an Illumina HiSeq 2000. Multiplex PCR amplification was used to build the TCR beta chain libraries. High-throughput sequencing was used to analyze the amplified TCR beta chain products. The public sequencing data were trimmed at Q25 with fastp and processed into clonotypes with MiXCR by TCRdb, which kept only in-frame beta chains. Rows are unified per CDR3 protein, each entry keeping the most common DNA and genes. The sample data list some 22,000 distinct CDR3 sequences, and approximately 40% of these were observed just once. The top ten constitute approximately 25% of the sample.

The chain couples TRBV7-2 to TRBJ2-3; a tentative D match to TRBD2 spans 6 bases. This TCR derives from a female donor with breast cancer. Some clones in this sample may be carry-over from other donors' samples. Sequenced sample: breast tumor tissue. The CDR3 region has the sequence CASSSLPGWEADTQYF. The nucleotide sequence is TGTGCCAGCAGCTCACTCCCCGGGTGGGAGGCAGATACGCAGTATTTT. Supplemented by the reference TRBV7-2 and TRBJ2-3 proteins around the CDR3, the complete variable domain is GAGVSQSPSNKVTEKGKDVELRCDPISGHTALYWYRQSLGQGLEFLIYFQGNSAPDKSGLPSDRFSAERTGGSVSTLTIQRTQQEDSAVYLCASSSLPGWEADTQYFGPGTRLTVL.